This T cell receptor (beta chain) was sequenced during a study of beta chain features in type 1 diabetes. In the study overall: Cell yields, gender and age were comparable in patients and healthy donors. Study findings and constraints: Moderate but significant shortening of TCRB CDR3s was recorded in all four CD4+ subsets from Type 1 diabetes patients.

Worth noting for this clone: Antigen specificity is unknown.

The entirety of the isolated RNA underwent reverse transcription, so expressed TCRB transcripts were sequenced. Stem cell-like memory T cell samples were sequenced, and they averaged about 990,000 reads. Profiling relied on immunoSEQ multiplex PCR, and the TCRdb table lists in-frame clones only, not all of them. The profile shows tens of thousands of clones, about a third of them singletons. There are 15 residues in the CDR3. Trimming shortened V by 6 bases and J by 4 bases, and 19 bases separated the two germline ends. The V gene's germline CDR1 is MNHNY and CDR2 SVGAGI (reference sequence). This receptor was taken from a woman younger than 35 in good health. The chain is built from TRBV6-6 and TRBJ2-7, with D possibly matching TRBD2 (5 bases). Sequences were obtained from stem cell memory CD4+ T cells from blood. CDR3 DNA: TGTGCCAGCAGCCCGGCTGGCCTAGCCTCTTACGAGCAGTACTTC. It codes for CASSPAGLASYEQYF.